A selection of T cell receptor beta chains follows, all from one sample in a study of T-cell reconstitution after alpha-beta-depleted transplantation in children. TCRdb reanalysed the PCR reads using MiXCR and keeps one entry per CDR3 protein. The profile covers about 830,000 distinct CDR3 sequences, with around 17% appearing a single time and roughly 4.8% taken by the ten largest. The sample consisted of PBMCs, mostly from graft donor cells, taken 360 days after TCRalphabeta/CD19-depleted stem cell transplant. All receptors derive from a male patient between 5 and 17 years old who had a stem cell transplant for acute lymphoblastic leukemia, so the T cells may come from the graft donor. Each CDR3 is given with its conserved first and last residue. D genes are given only for firm matches. Size tells how often a clone was seen (once, few, many) or the class of an expanded clone, and some rows leave it out.

j_call d_call v_call clone_size cdr3_aa cdr3_nt
TRBJ2-7 TRBD1 TRBV15 few CATSRAWDRAYEQYF TGTGCCACCAGCAGAGCTTGGGACAGGGCTTACGAGCAGTACTTC
TRBJ1-1 . TRBV27 . CASSLQGHNTEAFF TGTGCCAGCAGTTTACAAGGACACAACACTGAAGCTTTCTTT
TRBJ2-1 . TRBV20-1 . CSARDNEQFF TGCAGTGCTAGGGACAATGAGCAGTTCTTC
TRBJ1-1 . TRBV2 many CASSRGQGNTEAFF TGTGCCAGCAGCCGCGGGCAGGGGAACACTGAAGCTTTCTTT
TRBJ1-5 . TRBV10-3 few CATHPGAVSNQPQHF TGTGCCACCCACCCGGGGGCAGTTAGCAATCAGCCCCAGCATTTT
TRBJ1-3 . TRBV10-3 few CAIRGLTGASGNTIYF TGTGCCATCAGGGGTCTGACAGGCGCCTCTGGAAACACCATATATTTT
TRBJ1-2 . TRBV10-2 . CASSGHRDYGYTF TGCGCCAGCAGCGGCCACAGAGACTATGGCTACACCTTC
TRBJ1-1 . TRBV10-3 . CAITTGHYTEAFF TGTGCCATCACCACGGGACACTACACTGAAGCTTTCTTT
TRBJ2-7 . TRBV25-1 . CASSGAGRRDEQYF TGTGCCAGCAGTGGCGCAGGCCGGCGGGACGAGCAGTACTTC
TRBJ2-2 . TRBV9 . CASSVDGGRTGELFF TGTGCCAGCAGCGTAGATGGGGGCCGAACCGGGGAGCTGTTTTTT
TRBJ2-5 . TRBV15 few CATSSSMRGETQYF TGTGCCACCAGCAGTTCTATGAGGGGGGAGACCCAGTACTTC
TRBJ2-2 . TRBV5-1 . CASRPTGELFF TGCGCCAGCAGACCCACCGGGGAGCTGTTTTTT
TRBJ1-5 . TRBV6-1 . CASSEGGGNQPQHF TGTGCCAGCAGTGAAGGGGGTGGCAATCAGCCCCAGCATTTT
TRBJ2-7 . TRBV20-1 . CSARDRSQGTSASRQYF TGCAGTGCTAGAGATCGATCCCAGGGCACTTCGGCCTCGCGGCAGTACTTC
TRBJ2-1 TRBD2 TRBV25-1 . CASSATSGRGEQFF TGTGCCAGCAGTGCGACTAGCGGGAGAGGAGAGCAGTTCTTC
TRBJ1-4 . TRBV12-3/TRBV12-4 . CASSPLYTNEKLFF TGTGCCAGCAGCCCCCTCTATACTAATGAAAAACTGTTTTTT
TRBJ2-1 TRBD2 TRBV7-9 . CASSSLGGGTKEQFF TGTGCCAGCAGCTCTTTGGGCGGGGGAACGAAAGAGCAGTTCTTC
TRBJ2-5 . TRBV5-1 once CASSLSPVDKETQYF TGCGCCAGCAGCTTGAGTCCAGTCGATAAAGAGACCCAGTACTTC
TRBJ2-1 . TRBV18 few CASSGRGLGEQFF TGTGCCAGCTCCGGCCGGGGGTTAGGGGAGCAGTTCTTC
TRBJ1-3 . TRBV7-6 few CASSSSRVGNTIYF TGTGCCAGCAGCTCCTCTCGAGTGGGAAACACCATATATTTT
TRBJ2-4 TRBD1 TRBV3-1 . CASSHGQDNIQYF TGTGCCAGCAGCCATGGACAGGACAACATTCAGTACTTC
TRBJ1-5 . TRBV7-9 few CASSLSRDSNQPQHF TGTGCCAGCAGCTTATCCAGGGATAGCAATCAGCCCCAGCATTTT
TRBJ1-1 . TRBV12-3/TRBV12-4 . CASSPRSGGSTEAFF TGTGCCAGCAGTCCCCGTTCGGGGGGGAGCACTGAAGCTTTCTTT
TRBJ2-5 TRBD2 TRBV5-5 few CASSPGRLAGAETQYF TGTGCCAGCAGCCCCGGTAGGCTAGCGGGAGCAGAGACCCAGTACTTC
TRBJ2-7 TRBD2 TRBV20-1 few CSASYQRSGASEQYF TGCAGTGCTAGCTACCAGCGGAGCGGGGCTTCCGAGCAGTACTTC
TRBJ2-3 . TRBV5-1 . CASREVPHTDTQYF TGCGCCAGCAGGGAGGTCCCACACACAGATACGCAGTATTTT
TRBJ2-7 . TRBV18 . CASSQGIRNEQYF TGTGCCAGCTCCCAGGGGATTCGGAACGAGCAGTACTTC
TRBJ2-7 . TRBV18 many CASSWSGEQYF TGTGCCAGCTCCTGGTCGGGTGAGCAGTACTTC
TRBJ2-3 TRBD2 TRBV7-8 few CASSLGRLAGDPSTDTQYF TGTGCCAGCAGCTTGGGCCGACTAGCGGGAGACCCTAGCACAGATACGCAGTATTTT
TRBJ2-1 . TRBV7-3 . CASSAKLAFANEQFF TGTGCCAGCAGCGCAAAACTAGCTTTCGCCAATGAGCAGTTCTTC
TRBJ2-1 TRBD2 TRBV7-8 few CATSPAGIYNEQFF TGTGCCACCAGCCCAGCGGGGATCTACAATGAGCAGTTCTTC
TRBJ2-3 . TRBV20-1 . CSAPDLKSGTDTQYF TGCAGTGCTCCTGACTTGAAAAGCGGCACAGATACGCAGTATTTT
TRBJ2-7 . TRBV10-3 few CAISDRGASSYEQYF TGTGCCATCAGTGATCGGGGAGCGTCTTCCTACGAGCAGTACTTC
TRBJ2-7 . TRBV20-1 . CSAGPGNNYEQYF TGCAGTGCTGGCCCAGGGAATAACTACGAGCAGTACTTC
TRBJ2-5 . TRBV10-1 once CASSTGGGQETQYF TGCGCCAGCTCGACAGGCGGGGGTCAAGAGACCCAGTACTTC
TRBJ2-4 . TRBV7-9 . CASTYGFRGAKNIQYF TGTGCCAGCACCTACGGGTTCCGGGGAGCCAAAAACATTCAGTACTTC
TRBJ2-3 . TRBV20-1 . CSAGRTGAWADTQYF TGCAGTGCTGGCCGGACGGGAGCGTGGGCAGATACGCAGTATTTT
TRBJ1-1 . TRBV18 . CASSPGSGNTEAFF TGTGCCAGCTCACCAGGGTCAGGGAACACTGAAGCTTTCTTT
TRBJ2-7 TRBD1 TRBV12-3/TRBV12-4 few CASSLVTTGTYEQYF TGTGCCAGCAGTTTGGTGACGACAGGGACCTACGAGCAGTACTTC
TRBJ1-1 . TRBV5-1 . CASSNTGPGGAFF TGCGCCAGCAGCAACACAGGGCCTGGGGGTGCTTTCTTT
TRBJ2-7 TRBD2 TRBV9 . CASSGGDYSYEQYF TGTGCCAGCAGCGGCGGGGACTACTCCTACGAGCAGTACTTC
TRBJ1-1 . TRBV2 few CASGRTIPLTEAFF TGTGCCAGCGGTAGGACGATCCCCCTCACTGAAGCTTTCTTT
TRBJ1-1 . TRBV11-3 . CASSLGTAGNTEAFF TGTGCCAGCAGCTTAGGTACGGCGGGGAACACTGAAGCTTTCTTT
TRBJ2-1 TRBD1 TRBV5-1 many CASSWTGYNEQFF TGCGCCAGCAGTTGGACAGGCTACAATGAGCAGTTCTTC